These 18 T cell receptor beta chains originate from one sample sequenced in a study of T cell repertoires in cytomegalovirus infection. Their recognized antigens are unknown. TCRdb processed the reads anew with MiXCR; each CDR3 protein has one entry. The sample consists of under 200,000 distinct CDR3 sequences, less than 25% of them appearing once. The material was CD8+ T cells from cultured PBMCs, obtained from culture after CMV antigen stimulation. Receptors were obtained from a human donor in good health (CMV status not recorded). Some clones in this sample may be carry-over from other donors' samples.

The chain employs TRBV7-7 and TRBJ2-5; tentatively, D is TRBD1 or TRBD2 (5 bases each). Germline CDR1 is SSHAT and CDR2 is FNYEAQ (reference sequence). The V and J ends lost 1 base and 3 bases respectively, with 15 bases between them. The CDR3 spans 16 residues. In DNA, the CDR3 is TGTGCCAGCAGCTTAGAACCCAGGCTGGGGGAAGAGACCCAGTACTTC. As protein: CASSLEPRLGEETQYF.

This sequence joins TRBV27 and TRBJ1-2, with 7 nucleotides matching TRBD1. Germline V gives CDR1 MNHEY, CDR2 SMNVEV (reference sequence). Trimming at V came to 6 bases and at J to 4 bases, leaving 2 bases not matched to a gene. The CDR3 covers 12 residues. The CDR3 loop is CASRAGGYGYTF. Written as DNA, the CDR3 is TGTGCCAGCAGGGCAGGGGGCTATGGCTACACCTTC.

This clonotype was seen a handful of times. This chain links TRBV7-2 with TRBJ2-7, with D tentatively TRBD1 (6 bases). V was shortened by 1 base and J by 1 base, with 11 bases between the two germline ends. The CDR3 length is 15 residues. Germline loops: CDR1 SGHTA, CDR2 FQGNSA. CDR3 residues: CASSLVGQGSYEQYF. The DNA of the CDR3 is TGTGCCAGCAGCTTAGTCGGCCAGGGGTCCTACGAGCAGTACTTC. The full variable domain, its missing parts supplied by reference TRBV7-2 and TRBJ2-7, is GAGVSQSPSNKVTEKGKDVELRCDPISGHTALYWYRQSLGQGLEFLIYFQGNSAPDKSGLPSDRFSAERTGGSVSTLTIQRTQQEDSAVYLCASSLVGQGSYEQYFGPGTRLTVT.

The chain carries TRBV12-3 or TRBV12-4 and TRBJ1-2; D is possibly TRBD1 (6 bases). The CDR3 is made up of 14 amino acids. The V gene lost 3 bases and the J gene lost 6 bases, with 14 bases spanning the gap. In DNA, the CDR3 is TGTGCCAGCAGTTTGCATCAGGGGCGGAATGGCTACACCTTC. Protein: CASSLHQGRNGYTF.

This clonotype was seen more than once but under ten times. The chain couples TRBV28 to TRBJ1-1, with 8 bases matching TRBD1. The J segment lost 3 bases and the V segment lost 1 base, leaving 7 bases of the junction unmatched. The CDR3 runs to 16 residues. The germline V gene has CDR1 MDHEN and CDR2 SYDVKM. CDR3 bases: TGTGCCAGCAGTTTATATGGGACAGGCGCCTACACTGAAGCTTTCTTT. This translates into CASSLYGTGAYTEAFF.

This chain connects TRBV10-3 to TRBJ1-1; D gene ambiguous. The CDR3 spans 14 residues. V shed 9 bases and J shed 1 base, with 15 bases lying between them. Germline loops: CDR1 ENHRY, CDR2 SYGVKD. CDR3 nucleotides: TGTGCCATACGCCCCCCCTGGACGAACACTGAAGCTTTCTTT. Encoded protein: CAIRPPWTNTEAFF.

This chain joins TRBV7-6 and TRBJ2-7; 7 bases are shared with TRBD1. The CDR3 totals 15 residues. Unmatched junction bases numbered 11, after V lost 5 bases and J lost 4 bases. The germline gives CDR1 SGHVS, CDR2 FNYEAQ. CDR3 sequence (DNA): TGTGCCAGCAGCCCTAGAGGGGGCAAGGCGTACGAGCAGTACTTC. Translation gives CASSPRGGKAYEQYF.

In this sample, this clonotype turned up a few times. The V and J genes are TRBV4-3 and TRBJ2-7; 9 nucleotides align to TRBD1. The V gene end was trimmed by 5 bases and the J gene end by 1 base; junction bases not matched to a gene: 3. The CDR3 sequence is 14 residues long. Germline assignment: CDR1 LGHNA and CDR2 YSLEER. The CDR3 DNA reads TGCGCCAGCAGCGACGGGACAGGGTCCTACGAGCAGTACTTC. It yields the protein CASSDGTGSYEQYF.

In nucleotides, the CDR3 is TGTGCCAGCAGCTTAGCGCGATGGACAGGGAGGCCCATGAACACTGAAGCTTTCTTT. Translation: CASSLARWTGRPMNTEAFF. The chain combines TRBV7-2 with TRBJ1-1, with TRBD1 matching 8 bases. The germline V gene encodes CDR1 SGHTA and CDR2 FQGNSA. The trim removed 0 bases at V and 0 bases at J, leaving 12 bases unmatched. This CDR3 has 19 residues.

This clonotype appeared a few times. The chain joins TRBV7-2 to TRBJ2-7; D tentatively reads TRBD1 or TRBD2 (5 bases each). With 1 base removed from V and 3 bases from J, the gap between germline ends came to 7 bases. Germline V gene data show CDR1 as SGHTA and CDR2 as FQGNSA. The CDR3 contains 13 residues. CDR3 in amino acids: CASSLGDGYEQYF. The DNA for the CDR3 is TGTGCCAGCAGCTTAGGGGACGGCTACGAGCAGTACTTC.

This clonotype was counted a few times. J is TRBJ1-2 and V is TRBV2; D is unresolved. The CDR3 runs 14 residues. Trimming pared 8 bases from V and 0 bases from J, leaving 13 bases between. Germline V lookup: CDR1 SNHLY, CDR2 FYNNEI. CDR3 DNA sequence: TGTGCCAGCGAGGCCACCAACGCTAACTATGGCTACACCTTC. Its translation is CASEATNANYGYTF. The full variable domain, completed using reference TRBV2 and TRBJ1-2, is EPEVTQTPSHQVTQMGQEVILRCVPISNHLYFYWYRQILGQKVEFLVSFYNNEISEKSEIFDDQFSVERPDGSNFTLKIRSTKLEDSAMYFCASEATNANYGYTFGSGTRLTVV.

This clonotype turned up a few times. The genes are TRBV12-3 or TRBV12-4 and TRBJ1-5; a weak D match, TRBD1 (5 bases). The germline V and J ends were trimmed by 2 bases and 3 bases, with 11 bases remaining between them. The CDR3 is 15 residues long. The CDR3 protein is CASSLRKQVNQPQHF. CDR3 coding DNA: TGTGCCAGCAGTTTAAGGAAACAGGTCAATCAGCCCCAGCATTTT.

V gene TRBV12-3 or TRBV12-4 combines with J gene TRBJ2-3; a weak D match, TRBD2 (6 bases). Trimming took off 1 base at V and 3 bases at J, with 11 bases between the two ends. CDR3 length: 15 amino acids. In DNA form, the CDR3 reads TGTGCCAGCAGTTTAGGGGACTCCCCGACAGATACGCAGTATTTT. It translates to CASSLGDSPTDTQYF.

This rearrangement joins TRBV27 to TRBJ1-1; 7 positions agree with TRBD1. The CDR3 has 14 amino acids. Germline CDR1 and CDR2: MNHEY and SMNVEV (reference sequence). V dropped 6 bases and J dropped 1; count of bases not matched to a gene: 5. DNA of the CDR3: TGTGCCAGCAGGGCGGGACAGCCGAACACTGAAGCTTTCTTT. It encodes CASRAGQPNTEAFF.

This clonotype was seen a handful of times. The chain combines TRBV7-9 with TRBJ2-5, with 9 bases identical to TRBD1. CDR1 and CDR2 from the germline V gene are SEHNR and FQNEAQ (reference sequence). The V segment lost 7 bases and the J segment 5 bases; nucleotides outside the gene matches: 23. The CDR3 extends over 19 amino acids. CDR3 nucleotides: TGTGCCAGCAACGGGCCCCATCTTCGGGACAGGGTGATAGGGGAGACCCAGTACTTC. It encodes CASNGPHLRDRVIGETQYF.

With respect to this clonotype: A much more abundant neighbour one base away suggests this may be a read error. This chain connects TRBV11-2 to TRBJ2-7; D possibly matches TRBD1 or TRBD2 (5 bases each). V lost 8 bases and J lost 9, with 26 bases in between. The CDR3 is made up of 15 amino acids. Germline V gene data show CDR1 as SGHAT and CDR2 as FQNNGV. The CDR3 DNA is TGTGCCAGCGCGCGATTCCGGGACCACTTACGTGGGCAGTACTTC. Amino acid sequence: CASARFRDHLRGQYF.

This clonotype appeared a few times. The V and J genes are TRBV7-2 and TRBJ2-7, with unresolved D. The CDR3 consists of 13 residues. V dropped 0 bases and J dropped 6 bases, with 9 bases sitting between them. Germline V lookup: CDR1 SGHTA, CDR2 FQGNSA. The CDR3 nucleotides read TGTGCCAGCAGCTTAGCAAGTAATGGCGAGCAGTACTTC. The encoded protein is CASSLASNGEQYF.

The chain couples TRBV15 to TRBJ2-2, with D hard to call. CDR1 is LNHNV, CDR2 YYDKDF, per germline (reference sequence). Trimming shortened V by 6 bases and J by 1 base, and 6 bases separated the two germline ends. The CDR3 length is 13 residues. The CDR3 protein is CATRDMNTGELFF. In DNA form, the CDR3 reads TGTGCCACCAGAGATATGAACACCGGGGAGCTGTTTTTT.